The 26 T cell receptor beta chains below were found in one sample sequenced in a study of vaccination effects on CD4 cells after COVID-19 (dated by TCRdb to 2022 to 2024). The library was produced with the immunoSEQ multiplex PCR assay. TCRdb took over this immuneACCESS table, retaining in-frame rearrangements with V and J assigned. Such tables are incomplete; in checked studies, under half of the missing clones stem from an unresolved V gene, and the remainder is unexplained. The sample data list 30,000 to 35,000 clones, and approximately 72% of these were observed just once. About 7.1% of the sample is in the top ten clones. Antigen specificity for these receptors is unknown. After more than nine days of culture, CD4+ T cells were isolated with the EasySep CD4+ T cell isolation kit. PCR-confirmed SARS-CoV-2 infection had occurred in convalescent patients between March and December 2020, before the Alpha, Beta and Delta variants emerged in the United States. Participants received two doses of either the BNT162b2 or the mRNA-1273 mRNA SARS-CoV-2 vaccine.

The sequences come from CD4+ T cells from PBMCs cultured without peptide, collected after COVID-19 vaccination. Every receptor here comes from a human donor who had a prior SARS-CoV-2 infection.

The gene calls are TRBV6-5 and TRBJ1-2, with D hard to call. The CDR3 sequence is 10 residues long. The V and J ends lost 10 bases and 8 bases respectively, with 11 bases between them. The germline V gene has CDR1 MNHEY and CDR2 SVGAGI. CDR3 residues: CATPAGGYTF. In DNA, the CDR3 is TGTGCCACCCCCGCCGGAGGCTACACCTTC.

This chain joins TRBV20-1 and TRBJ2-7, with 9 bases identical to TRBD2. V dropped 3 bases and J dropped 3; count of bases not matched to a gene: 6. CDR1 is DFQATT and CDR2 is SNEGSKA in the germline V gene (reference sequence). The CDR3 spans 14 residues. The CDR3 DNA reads TGCAGTGCTAGTCGAGATAGCGGGAGCTACGAGCAGTACTTC. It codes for CSASRDSGSYEQYF.

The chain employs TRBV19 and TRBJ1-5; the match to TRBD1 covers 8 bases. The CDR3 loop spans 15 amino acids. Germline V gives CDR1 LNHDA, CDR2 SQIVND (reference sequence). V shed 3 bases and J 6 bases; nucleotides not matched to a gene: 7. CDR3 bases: TGTGCCAGTAGTATTGGTCGACAGGGGAGTCAGCCCCAGCATTTT. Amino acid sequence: CASSIGRQGSQPQHF.

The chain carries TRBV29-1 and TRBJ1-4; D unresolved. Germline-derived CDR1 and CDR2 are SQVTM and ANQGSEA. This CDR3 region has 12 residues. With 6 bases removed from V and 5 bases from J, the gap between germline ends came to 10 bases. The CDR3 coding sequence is TGCAGCGTCTTGGACGGGAATGAAAAACTGTTTTTT. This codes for CSVLDGNEKLFF. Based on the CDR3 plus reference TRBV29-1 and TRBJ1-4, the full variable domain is SAVISQKPSRDICQRGTSLTIQCQVDSQVTMMFWYRQQPGQSLTLIATANQGSEATYESGFVIDKFPISRPNLTFSTLTVSNMSPEDSSIYLCSVLDGNEKLFFGSGTQLSVL.

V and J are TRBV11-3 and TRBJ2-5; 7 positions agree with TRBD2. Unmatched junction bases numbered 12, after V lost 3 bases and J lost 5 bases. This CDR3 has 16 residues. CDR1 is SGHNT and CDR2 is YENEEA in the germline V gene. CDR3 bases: TGTGCCAGCAGCTTCCATGGACTAGGCTCAAGTGAGACCCAGTACTTC. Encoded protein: CASSFHGLGSSETQYF.

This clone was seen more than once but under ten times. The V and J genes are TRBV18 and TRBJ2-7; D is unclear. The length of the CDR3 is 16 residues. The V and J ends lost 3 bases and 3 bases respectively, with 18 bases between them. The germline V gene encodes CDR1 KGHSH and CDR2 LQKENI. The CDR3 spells CASSPSAGQADYEQYF. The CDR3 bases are TGTGCCAGCTCACCCTCTGCCGGCCAGGCAGACTACGAGCAGTACTTC.

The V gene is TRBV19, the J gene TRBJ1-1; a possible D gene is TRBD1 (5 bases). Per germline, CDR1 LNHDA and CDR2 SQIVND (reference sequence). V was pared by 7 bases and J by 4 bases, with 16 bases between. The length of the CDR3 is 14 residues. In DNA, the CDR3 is TGTGCCAGTATTGTGGGCGACAGCCGCACTGAAGCTTTCTTT. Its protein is CASIVGDSRTEAFF.

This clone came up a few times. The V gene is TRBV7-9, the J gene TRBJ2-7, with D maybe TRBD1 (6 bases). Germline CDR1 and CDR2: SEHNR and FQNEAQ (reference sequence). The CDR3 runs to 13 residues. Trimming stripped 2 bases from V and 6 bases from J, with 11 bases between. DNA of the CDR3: TGTGCCAGCAGCTTACAGGGGCTAGGCGAGCAGTACTTC. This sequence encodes CASSLQGLGEQYF. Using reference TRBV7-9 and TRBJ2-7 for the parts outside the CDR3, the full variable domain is DTGVSQNPRHKITKRGQNVTFRCDPISEHNRLYWYRQTLGQGPEFLTYFQNEAQLEKSRLLSDRFSAERPKGSFSTLEIQRTEQGDSAMYLCASSLQGLGEQYFGPGTRLTVT.

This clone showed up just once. This CDR3 reads CASNRGANTEAFF. In nucleotides, the CDR3 is TGTGCCAGTAACCGGGGTGCGAACACTGAAGCTTTCTTT. This chain connects TRBV19 to TRBJ1-1, with unresolved D. Trimming stripped 7 bases from V and 1 base from J, with 10 bases between. Germline V gives CDR1 LNHDA, CDR2 SQIVND (reference sequence). This CDR3 comprises 13 residues.

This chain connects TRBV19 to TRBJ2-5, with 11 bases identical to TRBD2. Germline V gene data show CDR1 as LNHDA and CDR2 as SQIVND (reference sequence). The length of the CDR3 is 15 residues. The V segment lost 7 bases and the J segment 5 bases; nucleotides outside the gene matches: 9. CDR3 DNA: TGTGCCAGTATGGATAGCGGGGGGGCCGCGGAGACCCAGTACTTC. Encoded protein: CASMDSGGAAETQYF. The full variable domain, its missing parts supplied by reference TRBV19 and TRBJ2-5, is DGGITQSPKYLFRKEGQNVTLSCEQNLNHDAMYWYRQDPGQGLRLIYYSQIVNDFQKGDIAEGYSVSREKKESFPLTVTSAQKNPTAFYLCASMDSGGAAETQYFGPGTRLLVL.

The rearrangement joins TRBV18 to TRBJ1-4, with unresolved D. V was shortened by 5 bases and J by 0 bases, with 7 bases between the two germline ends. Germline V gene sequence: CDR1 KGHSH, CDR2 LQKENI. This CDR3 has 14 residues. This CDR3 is CASSDTATNEKLFF. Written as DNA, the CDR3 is TGTGCCAGCTCAGACACTGCAACTAATGAAAAACTGTTTTTT.

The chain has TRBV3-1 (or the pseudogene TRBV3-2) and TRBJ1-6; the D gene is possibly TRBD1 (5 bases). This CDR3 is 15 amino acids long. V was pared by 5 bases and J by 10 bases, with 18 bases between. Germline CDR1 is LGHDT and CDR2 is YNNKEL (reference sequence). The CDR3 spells CASSFTGRGWSPLHF. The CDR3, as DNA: TGTGCCAGCAGCTTTACTGGACGGGGCTGGTCACCCCTCCACTTT.

Written as DNA, the CDR3 is TGTGCCAGCAGCTTAGGTGGGACAGACACCTACGAGCAGTACTTC. This codes for CASSLGGTDTYEQYF. This chain uses TRBV11-2 with TRBJ2-7; TRBD1 matches at 7 bases. Germline V gene lookup returns CDR1 SGHAT and CDR2 FQNNGV. The length of the CDR3 is 15 residues. V dropped 1 base and J dropped 2; count of bases not matched to a gene: 5.

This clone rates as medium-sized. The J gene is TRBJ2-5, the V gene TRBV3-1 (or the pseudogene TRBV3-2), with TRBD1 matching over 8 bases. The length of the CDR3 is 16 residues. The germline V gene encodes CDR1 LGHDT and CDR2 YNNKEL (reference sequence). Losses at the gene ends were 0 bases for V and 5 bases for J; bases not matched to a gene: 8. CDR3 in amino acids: CASSQDPRGHGETQYF. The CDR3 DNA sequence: TGTGCCAGCAGCCAAGATCCCAGGGGGCATGGCGAGACCCAGTACTTC.

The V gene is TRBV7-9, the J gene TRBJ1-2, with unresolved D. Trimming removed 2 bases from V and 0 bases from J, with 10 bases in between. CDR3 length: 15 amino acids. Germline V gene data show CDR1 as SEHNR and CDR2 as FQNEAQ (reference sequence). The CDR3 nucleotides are TGTGCCAGCAGCTTATTTGGCGGTACTAACTATGGCTACACCTTC. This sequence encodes CASSLFGGTNYGYTF.

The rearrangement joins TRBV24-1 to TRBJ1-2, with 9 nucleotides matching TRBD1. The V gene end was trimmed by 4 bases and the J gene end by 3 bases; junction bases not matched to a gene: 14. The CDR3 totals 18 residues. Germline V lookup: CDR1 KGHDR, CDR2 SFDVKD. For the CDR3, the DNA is TGTGCCACCAGTGAGACCGGGACAGGGCCCCGATATCACTATGGCTACACCTTC. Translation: CATSETGTGPRYHYGYTF.

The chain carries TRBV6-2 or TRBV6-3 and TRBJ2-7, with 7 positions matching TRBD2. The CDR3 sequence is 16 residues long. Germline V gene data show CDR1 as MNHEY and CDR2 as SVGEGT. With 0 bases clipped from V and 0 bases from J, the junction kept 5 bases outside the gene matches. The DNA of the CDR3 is TGTGCCAGCAGTTACTCGAAGGCTAGCGGCTCCTACGAGCAGTACTTC. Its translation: CASSYSKASGSYEQYF.

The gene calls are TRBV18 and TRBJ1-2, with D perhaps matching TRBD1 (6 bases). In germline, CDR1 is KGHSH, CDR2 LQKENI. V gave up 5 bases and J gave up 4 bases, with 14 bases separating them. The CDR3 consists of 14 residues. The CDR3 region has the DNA TGTGCCAGCTCATCGGCAGGGGTGGCCTATGGCTACACCTTC. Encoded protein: CASSSAGVAYGYTF.

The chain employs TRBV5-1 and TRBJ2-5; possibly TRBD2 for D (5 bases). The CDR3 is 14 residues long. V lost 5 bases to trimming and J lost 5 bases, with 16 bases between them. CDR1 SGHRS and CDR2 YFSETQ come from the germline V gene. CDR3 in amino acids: CASSRESGLETQYF. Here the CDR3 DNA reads TGCGCCAGCAGTCGAGAGTCGGGGTTGGAGACCCAGTACTTC.

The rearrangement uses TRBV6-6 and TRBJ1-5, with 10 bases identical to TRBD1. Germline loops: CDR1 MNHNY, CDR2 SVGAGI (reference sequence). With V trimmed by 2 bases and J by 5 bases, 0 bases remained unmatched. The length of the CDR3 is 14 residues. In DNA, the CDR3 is TGTGCCAGCAGTTACGGACAGGGGGATCAGCCCCAGCATTTT. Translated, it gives CASSYGQGDQPQHF.

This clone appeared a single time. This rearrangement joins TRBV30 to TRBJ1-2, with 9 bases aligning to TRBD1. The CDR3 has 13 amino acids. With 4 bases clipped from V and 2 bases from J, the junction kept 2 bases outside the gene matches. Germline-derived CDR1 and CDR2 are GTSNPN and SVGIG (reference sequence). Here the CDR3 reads CAWIGQGNYGYTF. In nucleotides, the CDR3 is TGTGCCTGGATAGGACAGGGGAACTATGGCTACACCTTC. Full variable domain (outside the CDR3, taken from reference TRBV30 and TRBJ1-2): SQTIHQWPATLVQPVGSPLSLECTVEGTSNPNLYWYRQAAGRGLQLLFYSVGIGQISSEVPQNLSASRPQDRQFILSSKKLLLSDSGFYLCAWIGQGNYGYTFGSGTRLTVV.

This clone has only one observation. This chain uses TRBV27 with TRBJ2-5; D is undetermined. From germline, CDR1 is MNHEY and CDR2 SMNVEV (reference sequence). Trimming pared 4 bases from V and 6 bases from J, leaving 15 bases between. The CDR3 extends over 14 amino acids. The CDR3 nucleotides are TGTGCCAGCAGTTCCCTCGGAGTAGAACAGACCCAGTACTTC. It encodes CASSSLGVEQTQYF.

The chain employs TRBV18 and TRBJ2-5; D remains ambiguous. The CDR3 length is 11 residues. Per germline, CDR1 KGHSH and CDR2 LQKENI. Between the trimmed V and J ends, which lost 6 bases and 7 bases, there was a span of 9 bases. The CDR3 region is CASSEWGTQYF. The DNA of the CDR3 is TGTGCCAGCTCGGAATGGGGGACCCAGTACTTC. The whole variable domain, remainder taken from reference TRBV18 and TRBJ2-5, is NAGVMQNPRHLVRRRGQEARLRCSPMKGHSHVYWYRQLPEEGLKFMVYLQKENIIDESGMPKERFSAEFPKEGPSILRIQQVVRGDSAAYFCASSEWGTQYFGPGTRLLVL.

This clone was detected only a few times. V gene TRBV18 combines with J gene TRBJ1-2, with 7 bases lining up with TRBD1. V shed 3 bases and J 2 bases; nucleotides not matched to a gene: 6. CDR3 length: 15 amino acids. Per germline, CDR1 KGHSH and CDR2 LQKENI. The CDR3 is CASSPLGQSNYGYTF. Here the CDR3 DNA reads TGTGCCAGCTCACCGCTGGGACAGAGCAACTATGGCTACACCTTC. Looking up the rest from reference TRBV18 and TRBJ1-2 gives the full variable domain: NAGVMQNPRHLVRRRGQEARLRCSPMKGHSHVYWYRQLPEEGLKFMVYLQKENIIDESGMPKERFSAEFPKEGPSILRIQQVVRGDSAAYFCASSPLGQSNYGYTFGSGTRLTVV.

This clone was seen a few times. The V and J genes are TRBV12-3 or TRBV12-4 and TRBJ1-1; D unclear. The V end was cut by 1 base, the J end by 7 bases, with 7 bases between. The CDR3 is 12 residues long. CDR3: CASSLVSGEAFF. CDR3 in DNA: TGTGCCAGCAGTTTAGTGTCCGGTGAAGCTTTCTTT.

CDR3 loop: CASSVGTSGNTIYF. In nucleotides, the CDR3 is TGTGCCAGCAGCGTAGGGACCTCTGGAAACACCATATATTTT. The chain has TRBV9 and TRBJ1-3; no clear D gene. CDR1 SGDLS and CDR2 YYNGEE come from the germline V gene. This CDR3 has 14 residues. The V end was cut by 0 bases, the J end by 0 bases, with 4 bases between.